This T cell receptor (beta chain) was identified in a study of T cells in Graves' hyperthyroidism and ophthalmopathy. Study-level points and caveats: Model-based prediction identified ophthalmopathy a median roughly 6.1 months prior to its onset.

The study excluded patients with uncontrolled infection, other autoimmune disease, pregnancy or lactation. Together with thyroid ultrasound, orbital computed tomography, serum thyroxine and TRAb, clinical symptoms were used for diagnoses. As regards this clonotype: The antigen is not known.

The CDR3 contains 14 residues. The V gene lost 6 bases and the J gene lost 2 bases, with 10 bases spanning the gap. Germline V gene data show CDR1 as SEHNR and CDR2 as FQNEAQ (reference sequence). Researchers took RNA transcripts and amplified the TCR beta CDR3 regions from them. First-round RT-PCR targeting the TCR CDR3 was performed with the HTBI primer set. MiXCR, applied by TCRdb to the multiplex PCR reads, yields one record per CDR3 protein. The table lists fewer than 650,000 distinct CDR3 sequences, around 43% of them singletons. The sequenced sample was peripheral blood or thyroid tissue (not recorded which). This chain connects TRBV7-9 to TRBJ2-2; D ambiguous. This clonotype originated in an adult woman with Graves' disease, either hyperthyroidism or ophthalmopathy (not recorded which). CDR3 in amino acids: CASSEYLNTGELFF. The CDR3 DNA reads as TGTGCCAGCAGTGAATATCTTAACACCGGGGAGCTGTTTTTT.